The clone carrying this TCR beta chain was counted a single time. Antigen unknown. Regarding time point: week 11, during vaccination. Doses consisted of 300 ug of mutant IDH1 20-mer peptide each, paired with topical imiquimod. The J segment lost 0 bases and the V segment lost 5 bases, leaving 12 bases of the junction unmatched. The CDR3 length is 19 residues. Germline lookup yields CDR1 SNHLY and CDR2 FYNNEI. The entry originates in a study of a mutant IDH1 vaccine in newly diagnosed glioma. Study summary: Treated patients were roughly 60% male, around 40% female, mean age about 43 years.

TCRdb's copy holds only in-frame clones and misses some; the assay was immunoSEQ multiplex PCR. Among around 26,000 clones listed, less than 85% were seen once. Overall study findings and caveats: With respect to changes in top peripheral T cell clonotypes, pseudoprogression seemed unrelated.

The receptor was derived from a young man with glioma. Some clones in this sample may be carry-over from other donors' samples. The genes are TRBV2 and TRBJ1-4; TRBD1 aligns across 10 bases. The material was peripheral blood mononuclear cells (PBMCs), obtained from a glioma patient whose treatment included an IDH1 peptide vaccine. The CDR3 nucleotides are TGTGCCAGCAGTCTGAACCGGGACAGGGGAACCGCAACTAATGAAAAACTGTTTTTT. This gives the protein CASSLNRDRGTATNEKLFF.